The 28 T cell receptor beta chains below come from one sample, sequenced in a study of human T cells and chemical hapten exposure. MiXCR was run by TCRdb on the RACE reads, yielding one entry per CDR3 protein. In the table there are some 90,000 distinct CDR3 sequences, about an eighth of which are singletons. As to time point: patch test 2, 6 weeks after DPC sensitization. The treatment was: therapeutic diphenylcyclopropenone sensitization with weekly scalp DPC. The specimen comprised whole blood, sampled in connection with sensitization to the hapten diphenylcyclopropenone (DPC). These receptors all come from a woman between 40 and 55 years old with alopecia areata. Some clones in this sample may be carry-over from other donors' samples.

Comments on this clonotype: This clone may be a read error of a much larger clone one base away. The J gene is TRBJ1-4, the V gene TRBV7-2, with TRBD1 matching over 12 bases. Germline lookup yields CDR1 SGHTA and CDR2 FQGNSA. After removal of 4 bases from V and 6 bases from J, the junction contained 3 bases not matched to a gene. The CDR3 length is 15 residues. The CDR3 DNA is TGTGCCAGCAGCTCGGGACAGGGGGCGCATGAAAAACTGTTTTTT. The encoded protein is CASSSGQGAHEKLFF.

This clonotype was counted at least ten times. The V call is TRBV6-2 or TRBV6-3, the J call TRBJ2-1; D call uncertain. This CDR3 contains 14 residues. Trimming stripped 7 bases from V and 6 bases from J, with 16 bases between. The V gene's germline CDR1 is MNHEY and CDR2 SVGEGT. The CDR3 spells CASTKLTQPNEQFF. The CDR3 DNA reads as TGTGCCAGCACCAAGTTAACCCAACCCAATGAGCAGTTCTTC.

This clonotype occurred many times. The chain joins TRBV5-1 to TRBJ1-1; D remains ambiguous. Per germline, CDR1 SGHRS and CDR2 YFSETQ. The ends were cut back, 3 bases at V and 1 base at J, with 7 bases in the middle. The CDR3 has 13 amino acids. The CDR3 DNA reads TGCGCCAGCAGCTCGATGGGGAACACTGAAGCTTTCTTT. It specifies CASSSMGNTEAFF. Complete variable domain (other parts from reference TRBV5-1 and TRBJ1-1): KAGVTQTPRYLIKTRGQQVTLSCSPISGHRSVSWYQQTPGQGLQFLFEYFSETQRNKGNFPGRFSGRQFSNSRSEMNVSTLELGDSALYLCASSSMGNTEAFFGQGTRLTVV.

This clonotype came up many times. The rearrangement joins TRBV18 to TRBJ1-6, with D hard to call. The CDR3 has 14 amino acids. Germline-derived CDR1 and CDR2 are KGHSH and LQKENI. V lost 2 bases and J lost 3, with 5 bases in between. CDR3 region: CASSPTDYNSPLHF. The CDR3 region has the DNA TGTGCCAGCTCACCAACAGACTATAATTCACCCCTCCACTTT. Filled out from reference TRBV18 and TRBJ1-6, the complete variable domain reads NAGVMQNPRHLVRRRGQEARLRCSPMKGHSHVYWYRQLPEEGLKFMVYLQKENIIDESGMPKERFSAEFPKEGPSILRIQQVVRGDSAAYFCASSPTDYNSPLHFGNGTRLTVT.

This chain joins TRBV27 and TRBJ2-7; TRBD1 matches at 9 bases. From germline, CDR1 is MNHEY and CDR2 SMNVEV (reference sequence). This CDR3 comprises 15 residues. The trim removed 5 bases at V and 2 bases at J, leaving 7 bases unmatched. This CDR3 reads CASSAKQGATYEQYF. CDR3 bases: TGTGCCAGCAGTGCGAAACAGGGGGCAACCTACGAGCAGTACTTC.

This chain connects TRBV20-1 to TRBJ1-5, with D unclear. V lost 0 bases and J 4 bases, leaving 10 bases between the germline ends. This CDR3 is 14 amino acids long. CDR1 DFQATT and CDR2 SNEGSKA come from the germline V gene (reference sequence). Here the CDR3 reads CSARERRGNQPQHF. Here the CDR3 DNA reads TGCAGTGCTAGAGAGCGACGCGGGAATCAGCCCCAGCATTTT.

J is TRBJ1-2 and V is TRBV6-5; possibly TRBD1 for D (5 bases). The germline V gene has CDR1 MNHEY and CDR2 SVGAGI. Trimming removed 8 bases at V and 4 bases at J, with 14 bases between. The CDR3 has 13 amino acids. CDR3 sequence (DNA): TGTGCCAGCCGGGGACTTACGTCCTATGGCTACACCTTC. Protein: CASRGLTSYGYTF.

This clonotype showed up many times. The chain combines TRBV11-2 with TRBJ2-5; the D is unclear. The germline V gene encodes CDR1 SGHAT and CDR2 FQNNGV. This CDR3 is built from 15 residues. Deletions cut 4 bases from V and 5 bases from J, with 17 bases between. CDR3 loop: CASSSRWVAGETQYF. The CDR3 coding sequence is TGTGCCAGCAGCTCCCGATGGGTGGCTGGGGAGACCCAGTACTTC.

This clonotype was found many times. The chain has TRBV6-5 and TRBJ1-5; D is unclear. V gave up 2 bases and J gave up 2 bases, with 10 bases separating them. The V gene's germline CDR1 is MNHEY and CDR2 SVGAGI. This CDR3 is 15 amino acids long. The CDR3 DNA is TGTGCCAGCAGTTACAATGGTGTCGGCAATCAGCCCCAGCATTTT. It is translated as CASSYNGVGNQPQHF.

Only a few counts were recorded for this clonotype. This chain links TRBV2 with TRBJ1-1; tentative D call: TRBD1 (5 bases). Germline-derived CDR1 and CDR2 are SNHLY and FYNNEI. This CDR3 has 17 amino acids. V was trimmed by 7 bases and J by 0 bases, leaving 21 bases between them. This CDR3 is CASTWGRARTMNTEAFF. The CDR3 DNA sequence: TGTGCCAGCACGTGGGGGAGGGCGCGGACCATGAACACTGAAGCTTTCTTT.

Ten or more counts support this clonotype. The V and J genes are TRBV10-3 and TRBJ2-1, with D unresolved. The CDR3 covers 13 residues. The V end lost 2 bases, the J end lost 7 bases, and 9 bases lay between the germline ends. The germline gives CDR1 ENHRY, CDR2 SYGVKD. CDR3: CAISELLPNEQFF. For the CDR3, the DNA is TGTGCCATCAGTGAGCTCCTACCGAATGAGCAGTTCTTC.

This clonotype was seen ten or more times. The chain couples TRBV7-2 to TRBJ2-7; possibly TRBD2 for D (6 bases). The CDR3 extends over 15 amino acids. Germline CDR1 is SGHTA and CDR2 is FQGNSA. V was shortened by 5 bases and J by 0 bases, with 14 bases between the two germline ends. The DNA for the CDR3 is TGTGCCAGCAGCCCCTCTTTGGGACTCTCCTACGAGCAGTACTTC. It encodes CASSPSLGLSYEQYF.

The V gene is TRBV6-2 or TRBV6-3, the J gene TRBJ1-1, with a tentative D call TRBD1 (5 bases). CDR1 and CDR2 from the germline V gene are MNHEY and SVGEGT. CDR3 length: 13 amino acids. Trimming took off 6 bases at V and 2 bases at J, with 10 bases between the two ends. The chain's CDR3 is CASSSDSNTEAFF. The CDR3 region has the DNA TGTGCCAGCAGCTCCGACAGTAACACTGAAGCTTTCTTT.

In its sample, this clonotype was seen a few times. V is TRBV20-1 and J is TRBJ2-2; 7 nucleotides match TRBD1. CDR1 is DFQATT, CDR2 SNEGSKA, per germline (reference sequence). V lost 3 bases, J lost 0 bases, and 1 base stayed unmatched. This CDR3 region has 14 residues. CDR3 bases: TGCAGTGCTAGTAGGGGGCCGAACACCGGGGAGCTGTTTTTT. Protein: CSASRGPNTGELFF.

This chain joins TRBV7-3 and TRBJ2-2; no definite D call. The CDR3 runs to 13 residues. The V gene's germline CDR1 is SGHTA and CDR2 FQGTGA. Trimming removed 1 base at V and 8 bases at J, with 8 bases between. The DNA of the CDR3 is TGTGCCAGCAGCTTAAGTTCCAGGGGGGAGCTGTTTTTT. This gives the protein CASSLSSRGELFF.

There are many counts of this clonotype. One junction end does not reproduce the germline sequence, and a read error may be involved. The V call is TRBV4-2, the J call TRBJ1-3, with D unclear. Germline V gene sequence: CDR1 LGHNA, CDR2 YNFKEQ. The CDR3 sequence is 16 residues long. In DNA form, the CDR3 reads TGTGCCAGCAGCCAAGAGGGCCCGGTCTCTGAAAACACCATATATTTT. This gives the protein CASSQEGPVSENTIYF.

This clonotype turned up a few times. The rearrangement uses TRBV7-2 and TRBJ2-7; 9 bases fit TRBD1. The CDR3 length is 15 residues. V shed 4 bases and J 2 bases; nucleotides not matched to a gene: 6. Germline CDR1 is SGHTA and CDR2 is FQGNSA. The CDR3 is CASSSTGTGPYEQYF. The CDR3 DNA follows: TGTGCCAGCAGCTCAACCGGGACAGGGCCCTACGAGCAGTACTTC.

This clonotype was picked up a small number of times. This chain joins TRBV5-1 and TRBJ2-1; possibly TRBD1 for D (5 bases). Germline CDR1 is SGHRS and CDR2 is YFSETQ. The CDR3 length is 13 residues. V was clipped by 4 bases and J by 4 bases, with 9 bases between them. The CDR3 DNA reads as TGCGCCAGCAGCACAGCAGGGTACAATGAGCAGTTCTTC. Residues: CASSTAGYNEQFF. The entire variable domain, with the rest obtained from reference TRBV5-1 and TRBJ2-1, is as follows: KAGVTQTPRYLIKTRGQQVTLSCSPISGHRSVSWYQQTPGQGLQFLFEYFSETQRNKGNFPGRFSGRQFSNSRSEMNVSTLELGDSALYLCASSTAGYNEQFFGPGTRLTVL.

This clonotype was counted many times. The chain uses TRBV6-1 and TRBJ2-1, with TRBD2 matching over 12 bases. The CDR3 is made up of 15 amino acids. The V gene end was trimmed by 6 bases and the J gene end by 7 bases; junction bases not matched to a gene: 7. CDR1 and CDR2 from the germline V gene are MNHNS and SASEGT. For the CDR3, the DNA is TGTGCCAGCAGGAAGACTAGCGGGAGTCGGAATGAGCAGTTCTTC. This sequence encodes CASRKTSGSRNEQFF.

Written as DNA, the CDR3 is TGCATCGCAGGGCCCCCTGGGGCCAACGTCCTGACTTTC. It yields the protein CIAGPPGANVLTF. The chain uses TRBV20-1 and TRBJ2-6; a possible D gene is TRBD1 (5 bases). The CDR3 has 13 residues. Germline lookup yields CDR1 DFQATT and CDR2 SNEGSKA (reference sequence).

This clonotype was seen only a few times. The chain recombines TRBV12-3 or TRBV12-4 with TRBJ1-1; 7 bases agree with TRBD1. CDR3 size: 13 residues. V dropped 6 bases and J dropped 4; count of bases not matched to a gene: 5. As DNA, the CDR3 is TGTGCCAGCAGGCTCTCAGGGGGCACTGAAGCTTTCTTT. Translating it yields CASRLSGGTEAFF.

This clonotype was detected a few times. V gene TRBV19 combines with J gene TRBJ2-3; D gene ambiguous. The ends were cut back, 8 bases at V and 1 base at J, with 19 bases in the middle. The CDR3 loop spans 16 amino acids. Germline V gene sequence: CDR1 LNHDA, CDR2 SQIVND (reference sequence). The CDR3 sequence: CASGTQPTIGTDTQYF. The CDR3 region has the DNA TGTGCCAGTGGAACCCAGCCAACGATTGGCACAGATACGCAGTATTTT.

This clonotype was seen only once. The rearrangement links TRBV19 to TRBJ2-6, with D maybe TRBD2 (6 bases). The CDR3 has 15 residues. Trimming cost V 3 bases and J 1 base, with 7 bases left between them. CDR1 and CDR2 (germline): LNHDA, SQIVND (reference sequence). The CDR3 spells CASSMGGSGANVLTF. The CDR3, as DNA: TGTGCCAGTAGTATGGGGGGATCTGGGGCCAACGTCCTGACTTTC.

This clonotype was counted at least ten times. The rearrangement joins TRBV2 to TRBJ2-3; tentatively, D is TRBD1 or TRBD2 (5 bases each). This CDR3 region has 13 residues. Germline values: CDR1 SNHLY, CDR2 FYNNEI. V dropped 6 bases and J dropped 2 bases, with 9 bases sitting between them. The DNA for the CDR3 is TGTGCCAGCAGAGAGGGGACCACAGATACGCAGTATTTT. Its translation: CASREGTTDTQYF.

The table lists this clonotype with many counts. CDR3 residues: CSATRGEGKNIQYF. In DNA, the CDR3 is TGCAGCGCCACCCGAGGGGAAGGCAAAAACATTCAGTACTTC. V usage is TRBV29-1 and J usage is TRBJ2-4; D is possibly TRBD1 or TRBD2 (5 bases each). The CDR3 is 14 amino acids. Trimming took off 7 bases at V and 3 bases at J, with 16 bases between the two ends. CDR1 and CDR2 from the germline V gene are SQVTM and ANQGSEA.

The CDR3 sequence is CASSFQYGSTEAFF. The CDR3 region has the DNA TGTGCCAGCAGCTTCCAGTACGGGAGCACTGAAGCTTTCTTT. V is TRBV7-2 and J is TRBJ1-1, with D unresolved. CDR3 length: 14 residues. The V gene lost 3 bases and the J gene lost 4 bases, with 12 bases spanning the gap. Germline V gene data show CDR1 as SGHTA and CDR2 as FQGNSA. The full variable domain, completed using reference TRBV7-2 and TRBJ1-1, is GAGVSQSPSNKVTEKGKDVELRCDPISGHTALYWYRQSLGQGLEFLIYFQGNSAPDKSGLPSDRFSAERTGGSVSTLTIQRTQQEDSAVYLCASSFQYGSTEAFFGQGTRLTVV.

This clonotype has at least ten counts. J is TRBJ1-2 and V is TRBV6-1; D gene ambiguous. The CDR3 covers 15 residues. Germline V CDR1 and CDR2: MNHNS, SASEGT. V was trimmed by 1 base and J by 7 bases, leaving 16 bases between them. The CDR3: CASSEGGSPYIGYTF. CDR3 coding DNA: TGTGCCAGCAGTGAAGGCGGGAGTCCCTATATTGGCTACACCTTC.

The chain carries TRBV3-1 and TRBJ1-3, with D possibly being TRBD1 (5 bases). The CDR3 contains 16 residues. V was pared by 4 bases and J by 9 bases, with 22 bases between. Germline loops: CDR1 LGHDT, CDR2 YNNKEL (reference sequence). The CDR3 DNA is TGTGCCAGCAGCCCCTTGTGGGGGTCCGAGATAGGCACCATATATTTT. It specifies CASSPLWGSEIGTIYF.